This passage covers 22 T cell receptor beta chains from one sample sequenced in a study of blood T cell repertoires in COVID-19. Some clones are missing from TCRdb's copy, which holds only in-frame ones; the method was immunoSEQ multiplex PCR. The sample shows some 110,000 clones, approximately 80% of them seen only once. Source material: peripheral blood. These receptors all come from a woman in her 70s with acute or convalescent COVID-19.

The CDR3, as DNA: TGCGCCAGCAGTGAATTAGGACATTCCCTTGAAGCTTTCTTT. Encoded protein: CASSELGHSLEAFF. The J gene is TRBJ1-1, the V gene TRBV10-2; D perhaps matches TRBD1 (5 bases). The germline CDR1 and CDR2 sequences are WSHSY and SAAADI. The V and J ends lost 3 bases and 7 bases respectively, with 15 bases between them. This CDR3 contains 14 residues.

The chain is built from TRBV6-6 and TRBJ1-4; 7 positions agree with TRBD1. CDR1 and CDR2 (germline): MNHNY, SVGAGI (reference sequence). This CDR3 comprises 14 residues. The V segment lost 6 bases and the J segment 7 bases; nucleotides outside the gene matches: 8. The CDR3 loop is CASRHDRAVEKLFF. CDR3 in DNA: TGTGCCAGCAGACATGACAGGGCGGTTGAAAAACTGTTTTTT.

This rearrangement joins TRBV6-2 or TRBV6-3 to TRBJ1-1; D gene unclear. Germline CDR1 MNHEY, CDR2 SVGEGT. Between the trimmed V and J ends, which lost 0 bases and 12 bases, there was a span of 11 bases. The CDR3 extends over 12 amino acids. The CDR3 DNA reads as TGTGCCAGCAGTTACTCGCGTGGGCCAACTTTCTTT. It translates to CASSYSRGPTFF.

The chain has TRBV5-4 and TRBJ2-1, with 9 bases matching TRBD2. The CDR3 is made up of 19 amino acids. V was clipped by 0 bases and J by 2 bases; unmatched bases: 12. Per the germline V gene, CDR1 is SGHNT and CDR2 is YYREEE (reference sequence). CDR3 DNA: TGTGCCAGCAGCTTGGGTCTAGCGGGAATGGGTGGGGCCTACAATGAGCAGTTCTTC. Translating gives CASSLGLAGMGGAYNEQFF.

This sequence joins TRBV10-3 and TRBJ1-1, with D possibly TRBD1 on 6 matching bases. This CDR3 has 15 residues. Germline CDR1 and CDR2: ENHRY and SYGVKD. V was cut by 2 bases and J by 0 bases, with 10 bases left in between. CDR3 DNA sequence: TGTGCCATCAGTGAGACCCGACAGGTGAACACTGAAGCTTTCTTT. Its translation is CAISETRQVNTEAFF.

The chain joins TRBV5-1 to TRBJ1-6; possibly TRBD1 for D (5 bases). Germline lookup yields CDR1 SGHRS and CDR2 YFSETQ. The germline V and J ends were trimmed by 4 bases and 5 bases, with 13 bases remaining between them. This CDR3 is built from 15 residues. CDR3 residues: CASSPLGGDNSPLHF. CDR3 coding DNA: TGCGCCAGCAGCCCCCTCGGGGGGGATAATTCACCCCTCCACTTT.

This clone occurred a few times. This chain joins TRBV6-5 and TRBJ1-2; D may be TRBD1 (5 bases). Germline V gene sequence: CDR1 MNHEY, CDR2 SVGAGI. The CDR3 is 13 amino acids. The ends were cut back, 6 bases at V and 5 bases at J, with 13 bases in the middle. The chain's CDR3 is CASSFDRRYGYTF. CDR3 DNA: TGTGCCAGCAGCTTTGACAGACGGTATGGCTACACCTTC.

This clone was recorded many times. This chain joins TRBV7-3 and TRBJ2-2; 7 nucleotides match TRBD2. This CDR3 has 17 residues. Losses at the gene ends were 5 bases for V and 4 bases for J; bases not matched to a gene: 13. Germline CDR1 is SGHTA and CDR2 is FQGTGA. The CDR3 reads CASSPTPGLESTGELFF. CDR3 DNA sequence: TGTGCCAGCAGCCCCACCCCAGGACTAGAAAGCACCGGGGAGCTGTTTTTT.

The chain is built from TRBV30 and TRBJ2-3, with a weak D call TRBD2 (6 bases). V lost 1 base and J 2 bases, leaving 10 bases between the germline ends. CDR3 length: 14 residues. Looked up from germline, CDR1 is GTSNPN and CDR2 is SVGIG (reference sequence). Here the CDR3 reads CAWSEGGATDTQYF. Here the CDR3 DNA reads TGTGCCTGGAGTGAGGGCGGGGCCACAGATACGCAGTATTTT.

The chain is built from TRBV6-6 and TRBJ2-1, with 7 bases identical to TRBD1. The germline V gene has CDR1 MNHNY and CDR2 SVGAGI (reference sequence). J was trimmed by 6 bases and V by 6 bases; bases with no gene match: 8. CDR3 length: 14 amino acids. CDR3 nucleotides: TGTGCCAGCAGCCTGGACAGGTTTGGCAATGAGCAGTTCTTC. This translates into CASSLDRFGNEQFF.

The genes are TRBV6-6 and TRBJ1-5; D gene unclear. Germline V lookup: CDR1 MNHNY, CDR2 SVGAGI (reference sequence). The CDR3 consists of 15 residues. V was pared by 7 bases and J by 11 bases, with 24 bases between. The CDR3 DNA is TGTGCCAGCAACTCACGGAGCGGCCAATCCAGGACCCAGCATTTT. Protein sequence: CASNSRSGQSRTQHF.

The chain employs TRBV2 and TRBJ1-2, with 11 nucleotides matching TRBD1. The V and J ends lost 5 bases and 2 bases, in that order; junction bases with no gene match: 4. The CDR3 runs 15 residues. Germline V gene lookup returns CDR1 SNHLY and CDR2 FYNNEI. The DNA of the CDR3 is TGTGCCAGCAGTCCCGGGACAGGGGGGAACTATGGCTACACCTTC. Translated: CASSPGTGGNYGYTF.

V usage is TRBV7-8 and J usage is TRBJ1-3, with D perhaps TRBD1 (5 bases). The germline V and J ends were trimmed by 5 bases and 3 bases, with 20 bases remaining between them. Per the germline V gene, CDR1 is SGHVS and CDR2 is FQNEAQ. The CDR3 sequence is 17 residues long. CDR3 nucleotide sequence: TGTGCCAGCAGCCCTTACTGGGGGGAGGATGATGGAAACACCATATATTTT. It yields the protein CASSPYWGEDDGNTIYF.

A single count supports this clone. The same CDR3 is also encoded by other DNA sequences in this sample. This CDR3 is CASSLGTREETQYF. CDR3 nucleotides: TGTGCCAGCAGCTTGGGAACCAGGGAAGAGACCCAGTACTTC. This sequence joins TRBV5-4 and TRBJ2-5, with TRBD1 as a possible D gene (5 bases). Looked up from germline, CDR1 is SGHNT and CDR2 is YYREEE (reference sequence). The CDR3 totals 14 residues. Deletions cut 0 bases from V and 3 bases from J, with 9 bases between.

The CDR3 loop reads CASSSRTSGSLDEQYF. In nucleotides, the CDR3 is TGTGCCAGCAGCTCTAGGACTAGCGGGAGTCTAGACGAGCAGTACTTC. This sequence joins TRBV28 and TRBJ2-7; 13 bases fit TRBD2. The V gene's germline CDR1 is MDHEN and CDR2 SYDVKM. There are 16 residues in the CDR3. The J segment lost 5 bases and the V segment lost 6 bases, leaving 10 bases of the junction unmatched.

This clone has a handful of counts. V is TRBV4-3 and J is TRBJ1-6; D not resolved. The CDR3 is 15 residues long. Germline CDR1 is LGHNA and CDR2 is YSLEER. Trimming cost V 4 bases and J 7 bases, with 14 bases left between them. The CDR3 sequence is CASSLVPRGNSPLHF. In DNA, the CDR3 is TGCGCCAGCAGCCTTGTACCCCGAGGGAATTCACCCCTCCACTTT.

The genes are TRBV4-3 and TRBJ2-4, with D perhaps TRBD2 (7 bases). The V gene lost 0 bases and the J gene lost 7 bases, with 13 bases spanning the gap. The germline CDR1 and CDR2 sequences are LGHNA and YSLEER. This CDR3 has 15 amino acids. Written as DNA, the CDR3 is TGCGCCAGCAGCCAAGAACGGGGGGCCATGAACATTCAGTACTTC. This sequence encodes CASSQERGAMNIQYF.

The chain recombines TRBV7-9 with TRBJ2-7, with 9 bases fitting TRBD2. Looked up from germline, CDR1 is SEHNR and CDR2 is FQNEAQ (reference sequence). The CDR3 spans 17 residues. V shed 1 base and J 5 bases; nucleotides not matched to a gene: 12. DNA of the CDR3: TGTGCCAGCAGCTTAGTAGGTAGGGGTAGCGGGGGAAACGAGCAGTACTTC. Translated, it gives CASSLVGRGSGGNEQYF.

The chain employs TRBV3-1 (or the pseudogene TRBV3-2) and TRBJ1-1, with D perhaps TRBD1 (6 bases). The CDR3 totals 14 residues. Germline CDR1 reads LGHDT; CDR2 reads YNNKEL (reference sequence). Trimming cost V 0 bases and J 11 bases, with 16 bases left between them. CDR3 loop: CASSQDGAGVGAFF. CDR3 bases: TGTGCCAGCAGCCAAGACGGTGCAGGGGTTGGCGCTTTCTTT.

The J gene is TRBJ1-5, the V gene TRBV28; D is ambiguous. Germline V gene data show CDR1 as MDHEN and CDR2 as SYDVKM. The ends were cut back, 2 bases at V and 0 bases at J, with 11 bases in the middle. The CDR3 covers 16 residues. In nucleotides, the CDR3 is TGTGCCAGCAGTTTACGCGGACTGGATAGCAATCAGCCCCAGCATTTT. The encoded protein is CASSLRGLDSNQPQHF.

This clone has just a few counts. This chain links TRBV2 with TRBJ2-5, with 8 bases lining up with TRBD1. Looked up from germline, CDR1 is SNHLY and CDR2 is FYNNEI. V shed 1 base, J shed 4 bases, and the junction held 8 bases outside the gene matches. This CDR3 is 16 amino acids long. The CDR3 protein is CASSEGDRGVGETQYF. The CDR3 bases are TGTGCCAGCAGTGAAGGAGACAGGGGTGTAGGAGAGACCCAGTACTTC. Complete variable domain (other parts from reference TRBV2 and TRBJ2-5): EPEVTQTPSHQVTQMGQEVILRCVPISNHLYFYWYRQILGQKVEFLVSFYNNEISEKSEIFDDQFSVERPDGSNFTLKIRSTKLEDSAMYFCASSEGDRGVGETQYFGPGTRLLVL.

V gene TRBV4-1 combines with J gene TRBJ1-5, with no clear D. The V gene lost 1 base and the J gene lost 4 bases, with 32 bases spanning the gap. Per germline, CDR1 MGHRA and CDR2 YSYEKL. This CDR3 contains 22 residues. The CDR3: CASSQGPDGTRGGVARNQPQHF. The CDR3 DNA follows: TGCGCCAGCAGCCAAGGTCCTGACGGCACACGGGGTGGGGTGGCCCGGAATCAGCCCCAGCATTTT.